The entry below describes one T cell receptor (beta chain). The sample is drawn from a study of T cell changes during pregnancy in multiple sclerosis. The table came from immunoSEQ multiplex PCR; TCRdb's copy has only in-frame clones and leaves some out. This table holds under 70,000 clones, roughly 91% found once. V lost 4 bases and J lost 6, with 16 bases in between. Germline CDR1 is SGHKS and CDR2 is YYEKEE (reference sequence). This CDR3 comprises 14 residues. This chain links TRBV5-5 with TRBJ1-2, with D unclear. This TCR was recovered from a female donor in good health, enrolled as a control in a pregnancy study. This specimen was peripheral blood, taken after pregnancy. The CDR3 spells CASSPRGLTDGYTF. The CDR3 coding sequence is TGTGCCAGCAGCCCCCGCGGATTGACGGATGGCTACACCTTC. Combining the CDR3 with reference TRBV5-5 and TRBJ1-2 gives the whole variable domain DAGVTQSPTHLIKTRGQQVTLRCSPISGHKSVSWYQQVLGQGPQFIFQYYEKEERGRGNFPDRFSARQFPNYSSELNVNALLLGDSALYLCASSPRGLTDGYTFGSGTRLTVV.